This T cell receptor (beta chain) is drawn from a study of blood T cell repertoires in COVID-19. Study at large: Both acute and convalescent COVID-19 samples were obtained from the United States, Italy and Spain.

Germline loops: CDR1 SGHTA, CDR2 FQGNSA. This CDR3 contains 15 residues. The V segment lost 4 bases and the J segment 10 bases; nucleotides outside the gene matches: 11. The sample holds one count of this clone. Original methodology: Reference gene primer amplification in the assay estimated nucleated cell counts. TCRdb's table, derived via immunoSEQ multiplex PCR, lists solely in-frame clones and lacks some. V and J calls and clone size come straight from that table; D and trimming were deduced from the DNA. The sample yields more than 150,000 clones, roughly 87% seen once. Assignment of participants to cohorts was predicated upon participant-reported clinical history. Donors in Cohort 3 counted as recovered after two negative PCRs, clearance, or symptom resolution.

Material for sequencing was PBMCs or T cells enriched from blood (not recorded which). J is TRBJ2-1 and V is TRBV7-2, with 9 bases that match TRBD1. The receptor's source is a woman under 40 who had recovered from COVID-19. CDR3 nucleotide sequence: TGTGCCAGCAGCTGGCTGGGACAGGGATCCTACGAGCAGTTCTTC. This gives the protein CASSWLGQGSYEQFF.